Below are 23 T cell receptor beta chains sequenced from a single sample in a study of CD8 T cells in ankylosing spondylitis. Study-level results: One TCR beta motif, made up of 7 or 8 highly homologous variants, appeared characteristic of ankylosing spondylitis blood.

TCRdb re-called the 5' RACE reads with MiXCR, one entry per CDR3 protein. The sample shows around 540,000 distinct CDR3 sequences, roughly 12% of them seen only once. What these receptors recognize is not known. The sample was blood, either unsorted or a sorted T cell fraction (not recorded which). Receptors were obtained from a male donor with ankylosing spondylitis.

This clonotype was detected ten times or more. The rearrangement uses TRBV12-3 or TRBV12-4 and TRBJ2-1; D possibly corresponds to TRBD1 (6 bases). The germline V and J ends were trimmed by 0 bases and 5 bases, with 8 bases remaining between them. This CDR3 contains 14 residues. CDR3 sequence: CASSLAGTNNEQFF. For the CDR3, the DNA is TGTGCCAGCAGTTTAGCCGGGACAAACAATGAGCAGTTCTTC.

The rearrangement joins TRBV20-1 to TRBJ2-7; no clear D gene. The CDR3 runs 11 residues. V lost 6 bases, J lost 0 bases, and 6 bases lay in between. CDR1 is DFQATT, CDR2 SNEGSKA, per germline (reference sequence). CDR3 protein: CSALRSYEQYF. DNA of the CDR3: TGCAGTGCCCTCCGCTCCTACGAGCAGTACTTC.

This clonotype was seen repeatedly, ten times or more. CDR3 residues: CASSLYGQALYGYTF. DNA of the CDR3: TGTGCCAGCAGCTTATACGGACAGGCCCTCTATGGCTACACCTTC. This chain links TRBV7-2 with TRBJ1-2; 7 bases are shared with TRBD1. The CDR3 has 15 amino acids. Per the germline V gene, CDR1 is SGHTA and CDR2 is FQGNSA. The junction had 7 bases not matched to a gene; V was cut back by 2 bases and J by 4 bases.

In this sample, this clonotype turned up a few times. The chain recombines TRBV12-3 or TRBV12-4 with TRBJ1-4; D remains unclear. The V and J ends lost 5 bases and 8 bases respectively, with 9 bases between them. The CDR3 is made up of 12 amino acids. The CDR3 nucleotides are TGTGCCAGCAGTCCATGGGCGGAAAAACTGTTTTTT. It yields the protein CASSPWAEKLFF.

This clonotype showed up just a few times. V usage is TRBV5-1 and J usage is TRBJ2-3; TRBD1 aligns across 7 bases. Germline values: CDR1 SGHRS, CDR2 YFSETQ. V was clipped by 6 bases and J by 4 bases; unmatched bases: 8. The CDR3 consists of 14 residues. The CDR3 here is CASTLTGHSDTQYF. For the CDR3, the DNA is TGCGCCAGCACCCTGACAGGGCATTCAGATACGCAGTATTTT.

This clonotype has a handful of counts. CDR3 in DNA: TGTGCCAGCAGTTGGGGGGGAAGGAGGGATACGCAGTATTTT. This translates into CASSWGGRRDTQYF. This chain connects TRBV12-3 or TRBV12-4 to TRBJ2-3; TRBD2 matches 7 bases. The V segment lost 4 bases and the J segment 6 bases; nucleotides outside the gene matches: 7. The CDR3 contains 14 residues.

This clonotype was detected a few times. The chain uses TRBV5-1 and TRBJ2-1, with 9 bases fitting TRBD2. This CDR3 is built from 13 residues. J was trimmed by 8 bases and V by 5 bases; bases with no gene match: 5. Per germline, CDR1 SGHRS and CDR2 YFSETQ. The CDR3 coding sequence is TGCGCCAGCAGTATTAGCGGGAGCTATGAGCAGTTCTTC. It codes for CASSISGSYEQFF.

This rearrangement joins TRBV7-6 to TRBJ2-3; the match to TRBD2 covers 7 bases. J was trimmed by 1 base and V by 5 bases; bases with no gene match: 3. This CDR3 is 14 amino acids long. Germline values: CDR1 SGHVS, CDR2 FNYEAQ. The CDR3 is CASSQGLRTDTQYF. CDR3 sequence (DNA): TGTGCCAGCAGCCAGGGACTACGCACAGATACGCAGTATTTT.

This clonotype was recorded at least ten times. This chain joins TRBV29-1 and TRBJ1-4, with 9 bases identical to TRBD1. Germline V gene lookup returns CDR1 SQVTM and CDR2 ANQGSEA. This CDR3 has 16 amino acids. The V gene end was trimmed by 1 base and the J gene end by 1 base; junction bases not matched to a gene: 4. In DNA, the CDR3 is TGCAGCGTTGAAGCGGGACAGGGAGGAACTAATGAAAAACTGTTTTTT. It translates to CSVEAGQGGTNEKLFF.

V gene TRBV21-1 combines with J gene TRBJ2-1; the table's D call of TRBD1 was not tested on the DNA. TRBV21-1 is flagged as a pseudogene. CDR3 length: 15 amino acids. This CDR3 is CASSIGTDSYNEQFF. The CDR3 DNA is TGTGCCAGCAGCATCGGGACAGACTCCTACAATGAGCAGTTCTTC.

This clonotype appeared many times. The gene calls are TRBV28 and TRBJ2-3; 14 positions match TRBD2. V trimming: 7 bases; J trimming: 8 bases; junction bases outside the gene matches: 5. CDR3 length: 14 residues. The germline CDR1 and CDR2 sequences are MDHEN and SYDVKM. The CDR3 loop is CASTPGLAGATQYF. The DNA for the CDR3 is TGTGCCAGCACTCCGGGACTAGCGGGAGCTACGCAGTATTTT.

The chain links TRBV20-1 to TRBJ2-1; tentative D call: TRBD1 (5 bases). CDR1 is DFQATT and CDR2 is SNEGSKA in the germline V gene (reference sequence). Trimming cost V 7 bases and J 7 bases, with 14 bases left between them. The CDR3 sequence is 12 residues long. As DNA, the CDR3 is TGCAGTGGTAGTTCAGGGTTTAATGAGCAGTTCTTC. Translated, it gives CSGSSGFNEQFF.

This clonotype was seen more than once but under ten times. The gene calls are TRBV5-1 and TRBJ2-1; 10 bases agree with TRBD2. Trimming cost V 2 bases and J 7 bases; bases outside gene matches: 12. CDR3 length equals 17 residues. The germline V gene encodes CDR1 SGHRS and CDR2 YFSETQ. The CDR3 reads CASSFTHASGSQNEQFF. The CDR3 nucleotides read TGCGCCAGCAGCTTCACTCACGCTAGCGGGAGTCAGAATGAGCAGTTCTTC.

The sample holds a few counts of this clonotype. This rearrangement joins TRBV27 to TRBJ2-3; D is unclear. Germline-derived CDR1 and CDR2 are MNHEY and SMNVEV (reference sequence). Between the trimmed V and J ends, which lost 0 bases and 7 bases, there was a span of 11 bases. The length of the CDR3 is 14 residues. CDR3 protein: CASSLSPHQYTQYF. The DNA of the CDR3 is TGTGCCAGCAGTTTATCTCCCCATCAATATACGCAGTATTTT.

This clonotype was counted many times. The chain has TRBV5-1 and TRBJ1-1, with 10 bases matching TRBD1. Looked up from germline, CDR1 is SGHRS and CDR2 is YFSETQ. CDR3 length: 15 amino acids. With V trimmed by 4 bases and J by 6 bases, 9 bases remained unmatched. CDR3 bases: TGCGCCAGCAGCCCCGGGACAGGGGAGTTGGCTGAAGCTTTCTTT. The encoded protein is CASSPGTGELAEAFF. Combining the CDR3 with reference TRBV5-1 and TRBJ1-1 gives the whole variable domain KAGVTQTPRYLIKTRGQQVTLSCSPISGHRSVSWYQQTPGQGLQFLFEYFSETQRNKGNFPGRFSGRQFSNSRSEMNVSTLELGDSALYLCASSPGTGELAEAFFGQGTRLTVV.

In nucleotides, the CDR3 is TGTGCCAGCAGCCAAGGTACTAGCGGGAGTTACGATGAGCAGTTCTTC. It translates to CASSQGTSGSYDEQFF. The rearrangement joins TRBV7-7 to TRBJ2-1; 11 bases map to TRBD2. V lost 5 bases and J lost 8; bases outside the gene matches: 11. Germline-derived CDR1 and CDR2 are SSHAT and FNYEAQ (reference sequence). CDR3 length: 16 amino acids.

The chain has TRBV6-1 and TRBJ1-2; D remains unclear. Trimming removed 8 bases from V and 5 bases from J, with 12 bases in between. Germline values: CDR1 MNHNS, CDR2 SASEGT. The CDR3 is 12 residues long. As DNA, the CDR3 is TGTGCCAGCCATCTCGGGGTATATGGCTACACCTTC. Translation gives CASHLGVYGYTF.

The rearrangement joins TRBV20-1 to TRBJ1-2; D may be TRBD1 (6 bases). The CDR3 totals 14 residues. Deletions cut 5 bases from V and 5 bases from J, with 18 bases between. The germline CDR1 and CDR2 sequences are DFQATT and SNEGSKA (reference sequence). CDR3 protein: CSAQDSTRLYGYTF. CDR3 sequence (DNA): TGCAGTGCTCAGGACAGTACGAGGCTTTATGGCTACACCTTC.

This clonotype showed up just a few times. The rearrangement links TRBV20-1 to TRBJ2-7; D possibly matches TRBD1 or TRBD2 (5 bases each). Germline V gives CDR1 DFQATT, CDR2 SNEGSKA (reference sequence). The CDR3 runs 13 residues. Deletions cut 5 bases from V and 2 bases from J, with 13 bases between. CDR3 DNA: TGCAGTGCTCCCGGGACGGAAACCTACGAGCAGTACTTC. Translating gives CSAPGTETYEQYF.

This chain joins TRBV11-2 and TRBJ2-3; D could derive from TRBD1 or TRBD2 (6 bases each). Trimming cost V 4 bases and J 8 bases, with 19 bases left between them. The CDR3 sequence is 15 residues long. CDR1 SGHAT and CDR2 FQNNGV come from the germline V gene. The CDR3 region has the DNA TGTGCCAGCAGCTGGAATAGGGCGGAGGGGGGTACGCAGTATTTT. Its translation: CASSWNRAEGGTQYF. Looking up the rest from reference TRBV11-2 and TRBJ2-3 gives the full variable domain: EAGVAQSPRYKIIEKRQSVAFWCNPISGHATLYWYQQILGQGPKLLIQFQNNGVVDDSQLPKDRFSAERLKGVDSTLKIQPAKLEDSAVYLCASSWNRAEGGTQYFGPGTRLTVL.

This sequence joins TRBV10-3 and TRBJ2-1, with 9 bases fitting TRBD2. Germline trimming cut 6 bases from V and 2 bases from J; bases unmatched to any gene: 5. Per germline, CDR1 ENHRY and CDR2 SYGVKD. The CDR3 has 15 residues. In DNA, the CDR3 is TGTGCCATCAGCGCTAGCGGGGCTCCCTACAATGAGCAGTTCTTC. Encoded protein: CAISASGAPYNEQFF.

The sample holds many counts of this clonotype. The V call is TRBV7-2, the J call TRBJ1-1; no firm D call. V was pared by 5 bases and J by 7 bases, with 11 bases between. The CDR3 has 12 residues. Germline lookup yields CDR1 SGHTA and CDR2 FQGNSA. CDR3: CASSLDYREAFF. CDR3 DNA: TGTGCCAGCAGCCTAGACTATCGTGAAGCTTTCTTT.

This clonotype came up many times. V usage is TRBV7-8 and J usage is TRBJ1-5; D possibly corresponds to TRBD1 (5 bases). The V end was cut by 2 bases, the J end by 6 bases, with 5 bases between. This CDR3 spans 12 amino acids. The V gene's germline CDR1 is SGHVS and CDR2 FQNEAQ. CDR3 DNA sequence: TGTGCCAGCAGCTTAACAGGTCAGCCCCAGCATTTT. Its protein is CASSLTGQPQHF.